This entry describes one TCR beta chain. This specimen comes from a study of blood T cell repertoires in COVID-19. CDR1 and CDR2 from the germline V gene are MNHEY and SMNVEV (reference sequence). The V end was cut by 2 bases, the J end by 3 bases, with 11 bases between. The CDR3 is 15 residues long. Repertoires were generated with immunoSEQ multiplex PCR, while TCRdb's copy carries only in-frame clones and drops some. Of around 60,000 clones detected, 70% to 90% appear once; the ten largest clones hold just under 8.5%. The V and J genes are TRBV27 and TRBJ2-1; D unresolved. The specimen sequenced was peripheral blood. The TCR comes from a human donor with active COVID-19. The donor label of this sample is uncertain. Here the CDR3 reads CASSLPSLDYNEQFF. Written as DNA, the CDR3 is TGTGCCAGCAGTTTACCGTCGCTAGACTACAATGAGCAGTTCTTC.